Following are 30 T cell receptor beta chains from one sample sequenced in a study of T cells in Graves' hyperthyroidism and ophthalmopathy. Authors of the study amplified TCR beta CDR3 regions from RNA transcripts. A set of HTBI primers served as the primers for a first-round RT-PCR of the TCR CDR3. One entry per CDR3 protein results from TCRdb running MiXCR on the multiplex PCR reads. The sample consists of hundreds of thousands of distinct CDR3 sequences, around 15% of them appearing once. Sequencing was done on a sample of blood. All receptors derive from a woman between 40 and 55 years old with Graves' hyperthyroidism.

This clonotype was seen ten or more times. This rearrangement joins TRBV11-2 to TRBJ2-1; 13 bases agree with TRBD2. Germline assignment: CDR1 SGHAT and CDR2 FQNNGV. The CDR3 covers 19 residues. Trimming at V came to 0 bases and at J to 0 bases, leaving 5 bases not matched to a gene. The CDR3 nucleotides read TGTGCCAGCAGCTTAGAAGGGACTAGCGGGGTTAGCTCCTACAATGAGCAGTTCTTC. Translation gives CASSLEGTSGVSSYNEQFF.

This sequence joins TRBV27 and TRBJ2-3; D may be TRBD1 (5 bases). Germline CDR1 MNHEY, CDR2 SMNVEV (reference sequence). This CDR3 spans 14 amino acids. With 3 bases removed from V and 6 bases from J, the gap between germline ends came to 13 bases. DNA of the CDR3: TGTGCCAGCAGTTTGGGGCCTCAACTGGATACGCAGTATTTT. Translation: CASSLGPQLDTQYF.

This chain uses TRBV20-1 with TRBJ2-3, with 10 positions matching TRBD2. The CDR3 covers 15 residues. Trimming removed 1 base from V and 6 bases from J; junction bases left unmatched: 7. CDR1 is DFQATT, CDR2 SNEGSKA, per germline (reference sequence). CDR3 sequence reads: CSARVLAGDVDTQYF. CDR3 nucleotides: TGCAGTGCTAGAGTTCTAGCGGGAGACGTGGATACGCAGTATTTT.

This clonotype has at least ten counts. V gene TRBV18 combines with J gene TRBJ2-1; D is ambiguous. The CDR3 loop spans 13 amino acids. V shed 1 base and J shed 6 bases, with 7 bases lying between them. CDR1 is KGHSH and CDR2 is LQKENI in the germline V gene. The DNA for the CDR3 is TGTGCCAGCTCACCACAGTTTAGCAATGAGCAGTTCTTC. This sequence encodes CASSPQFSNEQFF.

This clonotype was seen at least ten times. The chain joins TRBV20-1 to TRBJ1-1; D remains unclear. This CDR3 is built from 15 residues. Germline V lookup: CDR1 DFQATT, CDR2 SNEGSKA (reference sequence). V was cut by 6 bases and J by 0 bases, with 17 bases left in between. CDR3 protein: CSASPAQLLNTEAFF. CDR3 coding DNA: TGCAGTGCGAGTCCCGCCCAGCTTTTGAACACTGAAGCTTTCTTT.

In its sample, this clonotype was seen many times. This sequence joins TRBV7-9 and TRBJ1-5; D ambiguous. The CDR3 sequence is 15 residues long. CDR1 is SEHNR and CDR2 is FQNEAQ in the germline V gene (reference sequence). With 1 base removed from V and 2 bases from J, the gap between germline ends came to 9 bases. In DNA form, the CDR3 reads TGTGCCAGCAGCTTAGGGCGGCAGCGCAATCAGCCCCAGCATTTT. Translating it yields CASSLGRQRNQPQHF.

At least ten counts were recorded for this clonotype. This chain connects TRBV2 to TRBJ1-1, with D possibly being TRBD1 (6 bases). CDR3 size: 18 residues. Looked up from germline, CDR1 is SNHLY and CDR2 is FYNNEI. V shed 1 base and J shed 1 base, with 19 bases lying between them. The CDR3 sequence: CASSEVVAGAWKNTEAFF. The CDR3 DNA reads TGTGCCAGCAGTGAAGTAGTAGCGGGGGCTTGGAAGAACACTGAAGCTTTCTTT. Combining the CDR3 with reference TRBV2 and TRBJ1-1 gives the whole variable domain EPEVTQTPSHQVTQMGQEVILRCVPISNHLYFYWYRQILGQKVEFLVSFYNNEISEKSEIFDDQFSVERPDGSNFTLKIRSTKLEDSAMYFCASSEVVAGAWKNTEAFFGQGTRLTVV.

The chain combines TRBV19 with TRBJ1-2, with 8 positions matching TRBD1. This CDR3 is 14 amino acids long. J was trimmed by 5 bases and V by 4 bases; bases with no gene match: 6. Germline V lookup: CDR1 LNHDA, CDR2 SQIVND (reference sequence). CDR3 sequence reads: CASSTTDRAYGYTF. Written as DNA, the CDR3 is TGTGCCAGTAGTACCACGGACAGGGCGTATGGCTACACCTTC. Looking up the rest from reference TRBV19 and TRBJ1-2 gives the full variable domain: DGGITQSPKYLFRKEGQNVTLSCEQNLNHDAMYWYRQDPGQGLRLIYYSQIVNDFQKGDIAEGYSVSREKKESFPLTVTSAQKNPTAFYLCASSTTDRAYGYTFGSGTRLTVV.

This clonotype has ten or more counts. The chain links TRBV28 to TRBJ2-1; 7 nucleotides line up with TRBD2. The CDR3 totals 16 residues. V lost 6 bases and J lost 7; bases outside the gene matches: 15. From germline, CDR1 is MDHEN and CDR2 SYDVKM. The CDR3 spells CASSLRGSGLGNEQFF. CDR3 DNA sequence: TGTGCCAGCAGCCTCCGGGGTAGCGGGTTGGGTAATGAGCAGTTCTTC.

The rearrangement links TRBV6-1 to TRBJ2-7; 13 bases map to TRBD2. Germline V gene sequence: CDR1 MNHNS, CDR2 SASEGT. V dropped 5 bases and J dropped 6; count of bases not matched to a gene: 7. The length of the CDR3 is 15 residues. CDR3 nucleotides: TGTGCCAGCAGTCGCTCCGGGACTAGCGGGACCGAGCAGTACTTC. It specifies CASSRSGTSGTEQYF.

This clonotype was found many times. The genes are TRBV28 and TRBJ1-5, with a weak D call TRBD1 (6 bases). In germline, CDR1 is MDHEN, CDR2 SYDVKM. The ends were cut back, 9 bases at V and 0 bases at J, with 12 bases in the middle. The CDR3 covers 14 residues. As DNA, the CDR3 is TGTGCCAGTTTTCAGGGGCCTAGCAATCAGCCCCAGCATTTT. Residues: CASFQGPSNQPQHF.

This rearrangement joins TRBV5-6 to TRBJ2-1; TRBD2 matches at 12 bases. Germline V gene data show CDR1 as SGHDT and CDR2 as YYEEEE. This CDR3 is built from 20 residues. V shed 0 bases and J 0 bases; nucleotides not matched to a gene: 10. The CDR3 region has the DNA TGTGCCAGCAGCTTGGGGGGGACTAGCGGGCCAGCGAGCTCCTACAATGAGCAGTTCTTC. It is translated as CASSLGGTSGPASSYNEQFF.

The table lists this clonotype with many counts. The gene calls are TRBV28 and TRBJ2-7; 7 nucleotides align to TRBD1. The V segment lost 5 bases and the J segment 6 bases; nucleotides outside the gene matches: 13. This CDR3 has 15 residues. Looked up from germline, CDR1 is MDHEN and CDR2 is SYDVKM. CDR3 sequence (DNA): TGTGCCAGCAGTACACCGGGACAGCTATGGATCGAGCAGTACTTC. Amino acids: CASSTPGQLWIEQYF.

The chain links TRBV9 to TRBJ2-5, with 7 nucleotides matching TRBD2. J was trimmed by 2 bases and V by 3 bases; bases with no gene match: 4. Germline CDR1 is SGDLS and CDR2 is YYNGEE. The CDR3 covers 14 residues. The DNA of the CDR3 is TGTGCCAGCAGCGGCGGGACTACACAAGAGACCCAGTACTTC. This codes for CASSGGTTQETQYF.

This clonotype has a count of ten or more. At one boundary the junction diverges from the germline segment, which might be a read error. The chain joins TRBV5-6 to TRBJ2-1, with D perhaps TRBD1 or TRBD2 (5 bases each). The germline gives CDR1 SGHDT, CDR2 YYEEEE. The CDR3 spans 15 residues. CDR3 in DNA: TGTGCCAGCAGATTGGGGCAAGCGGTGCGGAATGAGCAGTTCTTC. Protein product: CASRLGQAVRNEQFF.

V is TRBV28 and J is TRBJ2-3; TRBD2 might be the D (5 bases). Trimming shortened V by 5 bases and J by 11 bases, and 17 bases separated the two germline ends. CDR3 length: 13 residues. Germline V CDR1 and CDR2: MDHEN, SYDVKM. CDR3 amino acids: CASSTLGGWVQYF. In DNA, the CDR3 is TGTGCCAGCAGTACCCTGGGCGGGTGGGTGCAGTATTTT.

There are many counts of this clonotype. The gene calls are TRBV28 and TRBJ2-1, with 11 positions matching TRBD2. J gave up 9 bases and V 6 bases, and 4 bases lay outside the gene matches. The CDR3 runs 13 residues. Germline values: CDR1 MDHEN, CDR2 SYDVKM. Here the CDR3 reads CASSLSGRGEQFF. CDR3 coding DNA: TGTGCCAGCAGCCTTAGCGGGAGGGGTGAGCAGTTCTTC.

This clonotype showed up just a few times. A read error is possible here, since a much larger clone lies one base away. The chain links TRBV4-1 to TRBJ1-4; D is possibly TRBD1 (5 bases). Germline assignment: CDR1 MGHRA and CDR2 YSYEKL. There are 16 residues in the CDR3. CDR3 nucleotides: TGCGCCAGCAGCCGGTTATGGGACGGTCGTAATGAAAAACTGCTTTTT. Amino acids: CASSRLWDGRNEKLLF.

V gene TRBV30 combines with J gene TRBJ1-3, with D possibly being TRBD1 (6 bases). The CDR3 sequence is 13 residues long. The V gene's germline CDR1 is GTSNPN and CDR2 SVGIG (reference sequence). V was shortened by 3 bases and J by 4 bases, with 10 bases between the two germline ends. The DNA for the CDR3 is TGTGCCTGGAGAGGCGGACAGGGAAACACCATATATTTT. It codes for CAWRGGQGNTIYF.

This clonotype showed up just a few times. The V call is TRBV7-9, the J call TRBJ2-7; D is perhaps TRBD2 (6 bases). The germline V and J ends were trimmed by 4 bases and 4 bases, with 17 bases remaining between them. CDR1 is SEHNR and CDR2 is FQNEAQ in the germline V gene (reference sequence). The CDR3 spans 15 residues. CDR3 sequence reads: CASSSPGGSSYEQYF. CDR3 sequence (DNA): TGTGCCAGCAGCTCCCCTGGGGGGTCTTCATACGAGCAGTACTTC.

This rearrangement joins TRBV5-6 to TRBJ2-7; TRBD1 agrees at 7 bases. The CDR3 runs 16 residues. V was pared by 2 bases and J by 0 bases, with 8 bases of the junction left unmatched. CDR1 is SGHDT, CDR2 YYEEEE, per germline. This CDR3 is CASSFVTRDSSYEQYF. CDR3 DNA sequence: TGTGCCAGCAGCTTCGTGACCCGGGACAGCTCCTACGAGCAGTACTTC.

This clonotype has a count of ten or more. V gene TRBV7-8 combines with J gene TRBJ2-5, with a tentative D call TRBD1 (6 bases). CDR1 is SGHVS and CDR2 is FQNEAQ in the germline V gene. The CDR3 covers 15 residues. Trimming stripped 3 bases from V and 2 bases from J, with 13 bases between. The CDR3 DNA sequence: TGTGCCAGCAGCTTGGCCGGGACACCACAAGAGACCCAGTACTTC. Its translation is CASSLAGTPQETQYF.

In this sample, this clonotype turned up a few times. The chain carries TRBV5-6 and TRBJ1-1; TRBD1 might be the D (5 bases). CDR1 SGHDT and CDR2 YYEEEE come from the germline V gene. This CDR3 is built from 13 residues. Deletions cut 4 bases from V and 8 bases from J, with 15 bases between. The CDR3 sequence is CASSHSRDPEAFF. The CDR3 DNA is TGTGCCAGCAGCCATTCTCGGGACCCCGAAGCTTTCTTT.

This clonotype was seen ten or more times. The chain employs TRBV6-1 and TRBJ1-1, with D possibly being TRBD1 (5 bases). The CDR3 runs to 14 residues. The ends were cut back, 3 bases at V and 5 bases at J, with 13 bases in the middle. CDR1 is MNHNS and CDR2 is SASEGT in the germline V gene. The CDR3 DNA follows: TGTGCCAGCAGTGATGGTCAGGGAGGAACTGAAGCTTTCTTT. Amino acids: CASSDGQGGTEAFF.

Only a few counts were recorded for this clonotype. This chain connects TRBV6-1 to TRBJ2-7, with D uncertain. Germline V CDR1 and CDR2: MNHNS, SASEGT. This CDR3 comprises 13 residues. The V end lost 3 bases, the J end lost 6 bases, and 12 bases lay between the germline ends. DNA of the CDR3: TGTGCCAGCAGTGAGGTTAAGATTCCCGAGCAGTACTTC. Its protein product is CASSEVKIPEQYF.

This clonotype appeared many times. The J gene is TRBJ2-7, the V gene TRBV5-1; 10 bases fit TRBD1. The CDR3 covers 15 residues. With V trimmed by 4 bases and J by 4 bases, 8 bases remained unmatched. Looked up from germline, CDR1 is SGHRS and CDR2 is YFSETQ. This CDR3 reads CASSGRTGGMYEQYF. The CDR3 DNA follows: TGCGCCAGCAGCGGAAGGACAGGGGGTATGTACGAGCAGTACTTC. Supplemented by reference TRBV5-1 and TRBJ2-7, the full variable domain reads KAGVTQTPRYLIKTRGQQVTLSCSPISGHRSVSWYQQTPGQGLQFLFEYFSETQRNKGNFPGRFSGRQFSNSRSEMNVSTLELGDSALYLCASSGRTGGMYEQYFGPGTRLTVT.

At least ten counts were recorded for this clonotype. The V call is TRBV11-2, the J call TRBJ2-1; D not resolved. Germline V lookup: CDR1 SGHAT, CDR2 FQNNGV. V was trimmed by 5 bases and J by 6 bases, leaving 14 bases between them. CDR3 length: 14 residues. This CDR3 reads CASSAVVRSNEQFF. The CDR3 coding sequence is TGTGCCAGCAGCGCGGTCGTGCGCAGCAATGAGCAGTTCTTC.

V gene TRBV2 combines with J gene TRBJ2-5, with D possibly being TRBD1 (5 bases). CDR1 is SNHLY and CDR2 is FYNNEI in the germline V gene. The CDR3 has 12 amino acids. The V and J ends lost 10 bases and 3 bases respectively, with 12 bases between them. CDR3 sequence (DNA): TGTGCCAAAAGGTTAGGGGAAGAGACCCAGTACTTC. Residues: CAKRLGEETQYF.

This clonotype came up a few times. The V and J genes are TRBV7-8 and TRBJ2-2, with 11 bases aligning to TRBD2. V lost 5 bases to trimming and J lost 6 bases; unmatched junction nucleotides: 8. The V gene's germline CDR1 is SGHVS and CDR2 FQNEAQ. The CDR3 runs to 16 residues. The CDR3 nucleotides are TGTGCCAGCAGCCCACTAGCGGGAGTCGTACCCGGGGAGCTGTTTTTT. It specifies CASSPLAGVVPGELFF.

This clonotype was counted many times. The CDR3 nucleotides read TGTGCCAGCAGCTCCGGCTGGTCCAAAAACATTCAGTACTTC. It encodes CASSSGWSKNIQYF. The V gene is TRBV28, the J gene TRBJ2-4; D is uncertain. Germline loops: CDR1 MDHEN, CDR2 SYDVKM. CDR3 length equals 14 residues. V was clipped by 6 bases and J by 2 bases, with 11 bases between them.